This TCR beta chain was identified during a study of spatial heterogeneity in lung cancer. On each TCR cDNA molecule, a unique molecular identifier was present. TCRdb itself ran the 5' RACE reads through MiXCR, one entry per CDR3 protein. The data show 20,000 to 25,000 distinct CDR3 sequences, roughly 10% seen once. This clonotype was counted at least ten times. No antigen is known for it. The V end lost 4 bases, the J end lost 0 bases, and 19 bases lay between the germline ends. The CDR3 is 17 amino acids. Germline V gene sequence: CDR1 MGHRA, CDR2 YSYEKL. Described time point: sample taken at primary tumor resection. Extraction of whole RNA from tumor, nontumor lung or frozen PBMC preceded unsorted sequencing. The study, taken as a whole, reports: The estimated TCR-seq coverage of tumor T cells amounted to approximately 7% when looking at alpha chains and about 12% when looking at beta chains. Tumor mutation counts were tracked by expanded intratumoral alpha and beta TCR counts.

J is TRBJ2-7 and V is TRBV4-1; TRBD2 is a possible D gene (6 bases). The sample was lung tumor tissue, taken at surgery. This sequence was found in a male donor with early-stage non-small cell lung cancer. The CDR3, as DNA: TGCGCCAGCAGCCGCCGCCGGGACTCCCTTTCCTCCTACGAGCAGTACTTC. Amino acid sequence: CASSRRRDSLSSYEQYF.